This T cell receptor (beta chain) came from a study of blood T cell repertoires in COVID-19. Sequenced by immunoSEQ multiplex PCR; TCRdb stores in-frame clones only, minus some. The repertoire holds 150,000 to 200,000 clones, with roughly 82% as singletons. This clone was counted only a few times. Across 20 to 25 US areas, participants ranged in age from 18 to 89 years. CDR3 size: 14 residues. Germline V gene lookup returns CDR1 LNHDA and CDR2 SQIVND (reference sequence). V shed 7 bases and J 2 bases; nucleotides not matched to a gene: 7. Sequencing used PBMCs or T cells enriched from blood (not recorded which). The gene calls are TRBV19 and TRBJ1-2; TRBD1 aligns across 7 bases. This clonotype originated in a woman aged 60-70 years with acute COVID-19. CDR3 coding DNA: TGTGCCAGTAACTACCAGGGACAGAACTATGGCTACACCTTC. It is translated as CASNYQGQNYGYTF. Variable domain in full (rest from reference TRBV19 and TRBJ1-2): DGGITQSPKYLFRKEGQNVTLSCEQNLNHDAMYWYRQDPGQGLRLIYYSQIVNDFQKGDIAEGYSVSREKKESFPLTVTSAQKNPTAFYLCASNYQGQNYGYTFGSGTRLTVV.